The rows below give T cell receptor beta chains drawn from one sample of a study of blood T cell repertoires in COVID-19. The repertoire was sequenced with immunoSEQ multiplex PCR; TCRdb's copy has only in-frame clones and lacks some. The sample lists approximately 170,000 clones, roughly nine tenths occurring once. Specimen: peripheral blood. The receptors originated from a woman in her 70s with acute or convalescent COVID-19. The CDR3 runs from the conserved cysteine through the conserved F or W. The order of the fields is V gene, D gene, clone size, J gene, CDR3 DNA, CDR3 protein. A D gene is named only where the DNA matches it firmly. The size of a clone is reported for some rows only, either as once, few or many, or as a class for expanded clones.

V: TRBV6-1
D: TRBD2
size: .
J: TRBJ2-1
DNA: TGTGCCAGCCAGCGGGAGATCTCCTACAATGAGCAGTTCTTC
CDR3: CASQREISYNEQFF

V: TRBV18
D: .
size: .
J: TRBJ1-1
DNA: TGTGCCAGCTCACCACGGAAACAGATCACTGAAGCTTTCTTT
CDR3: CASSPRKQITEAFF

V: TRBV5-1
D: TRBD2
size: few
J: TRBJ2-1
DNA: TGCGCCAGCAGCTGGTCGGGAGGAATGAACAATGAGCAGTTCTTC
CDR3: CASSWSGGMNNEQFF

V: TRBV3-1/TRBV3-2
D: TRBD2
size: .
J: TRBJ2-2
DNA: TGTGCCAGCAGCCAAGTTAGGACTAGCGGGAGAATCGGGGAGCTGTTTTTT
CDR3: CASSQVRTSGRIGELFF

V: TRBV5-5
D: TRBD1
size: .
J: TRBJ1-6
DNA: TGTGCCAGCAGCTTGGGGCCGGACAGGGCTAATTCACCCCTCCACTTT
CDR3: CASSLGPDRANSPLHF

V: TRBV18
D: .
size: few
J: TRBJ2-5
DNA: TGTGCCAGCTCACCACCTGGGGCGTCAGGAACAAAAGAGACCCAGTACTTC
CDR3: CASSPPGASGTKETQYF

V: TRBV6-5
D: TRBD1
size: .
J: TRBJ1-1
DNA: TGTGCCACCCGGGACAGGGGATACGGTGAAGCTTTCTTT
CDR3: CATRDRGYGEAFF

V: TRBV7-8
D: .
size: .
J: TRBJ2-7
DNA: TGTGCCAGCAGCTTATCTTTTCTCAGGATCGAGCAGTACTTC
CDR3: CASSLSFLRIEQYF

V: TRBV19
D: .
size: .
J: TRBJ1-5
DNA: TGTGCCAGTAGTATAGGCTGGCAGGGAGGAAATCAGCCCCAGCATTTT
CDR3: CASSIGWQGGNQPQHF

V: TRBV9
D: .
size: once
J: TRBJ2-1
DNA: TGTGCCAGCAGCGTAGGGTTTGGAGGGTCCAATGAGCAGTTCTTC
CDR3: CASSVGFGGSNEQFF

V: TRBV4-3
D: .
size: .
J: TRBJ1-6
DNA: TGCGCCAGCAGCCAAGATCGAGGGTCACCCCTCCACTTT
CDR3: CASSQDRGSPLHF

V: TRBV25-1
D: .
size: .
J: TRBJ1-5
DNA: TGTGCCAGCAGTGAATTCGAGATTAGGCAGGGATGCTATCAGCCCCAGCATTTT
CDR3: CASSEFEIRQGCYQPQHF

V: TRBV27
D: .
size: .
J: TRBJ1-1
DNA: TGTGCCAGCAGTTTCAGGGGCGCAACCACTGAAGCTTTCTTT
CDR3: CASSFRGATTEAFF

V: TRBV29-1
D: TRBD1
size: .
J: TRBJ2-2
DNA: TGCAGCGCCCGGACAGGGAGTGCCACCGGGGAGCTGTTTTTT
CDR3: CSARTGSATGELFF

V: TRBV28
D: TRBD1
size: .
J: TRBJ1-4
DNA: TGTGCCAGCAGTTTAACAGGGGTAACTAATGAAAAACTGTTTTTT
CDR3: CASSLTGVTNEKLFF

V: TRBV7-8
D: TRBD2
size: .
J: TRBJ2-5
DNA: TGTGCCAGCAGCGGGACTAGAGAGACCCAGTACTTC
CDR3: CASSGTRETQYF

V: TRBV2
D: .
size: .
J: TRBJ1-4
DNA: TGTGCCAGCAGTGATCGACAGGTTCGCCGACTGTTTTTT
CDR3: CASSDRQVRRLFF

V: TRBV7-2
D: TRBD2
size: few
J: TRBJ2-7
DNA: TGTGCCAGCAGCTGGGGACTAGCGGGCCCTTACTACGAGCAGTACTTC
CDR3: CASSWGLAGPYYEQYF

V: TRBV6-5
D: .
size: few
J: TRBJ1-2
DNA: TGTGCCAGCAGTTACGCGGGTAGGACCAACTATGGCTACACCTTC
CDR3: CASSYAGRTNYGYTF

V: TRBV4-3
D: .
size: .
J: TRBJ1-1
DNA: TGCGCCAGCAGCCAAAATGGGGGGGTCACTGAAGCTTTCTTT
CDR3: CASSQNGGVTEAFF

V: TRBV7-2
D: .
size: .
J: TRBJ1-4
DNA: TGTGCCAGCAGTCGGGGTGCAACTAATGAAAAACTGTTTTTT
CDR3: CASSRGATNEKLFF

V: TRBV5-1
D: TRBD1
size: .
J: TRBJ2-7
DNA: TGCGCCAGCAGCACTGGACAGGGCCCCGAGCAGTACTTC
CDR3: CASSTGQGPEQYF

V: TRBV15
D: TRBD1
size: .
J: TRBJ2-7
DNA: TGTGCCACCAGCAGGGACAGGGGATTTTACGAGCAGTACTTC
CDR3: CATSRDRGFYEQYF

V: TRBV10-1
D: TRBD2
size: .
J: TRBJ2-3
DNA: TGCGCCAGCAGTGAGGCCAAGGCGGGGGGACCAGATACGCAGTATTTT
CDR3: CASSEAKAGGPDTQYF

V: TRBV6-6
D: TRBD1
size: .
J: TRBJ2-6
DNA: TGTGCCAGCAGTCCTTCCGTGGGGACAGGGGGTTGGGCTGGGGCCAACGTCCTGACTTTC
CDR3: CASSPSVGTGGWAGANVLTF

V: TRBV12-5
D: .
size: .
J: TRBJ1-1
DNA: TGTGCTAGTGGTTTTCAGGGGCCGTCTGAAGCTTTCTTT
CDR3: CASGFQGPSEAFF

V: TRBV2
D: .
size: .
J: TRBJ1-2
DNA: TGTGCCAGCAAAGACAGAGCCTATGGCTACACCTTC
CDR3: CASKDRAYGYTF

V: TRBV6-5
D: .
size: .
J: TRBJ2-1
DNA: TGTGCCAGCACACAAATAGACAGCTCCTACAATGAGCAGTTCTTC
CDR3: CASTQIDSSYNEQFF

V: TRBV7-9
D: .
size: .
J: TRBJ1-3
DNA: TGTGCCAGCAGCAGCGGGACGGCTGCAAACACCATATATTTT
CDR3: CASSSGTAANTIYF

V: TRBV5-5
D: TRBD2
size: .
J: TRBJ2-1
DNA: TGTGCCAGCAGCACGACTAGCGGGAGTGCCAATGAGCAGTTCTTC
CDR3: CASSTTSGSANEQFF

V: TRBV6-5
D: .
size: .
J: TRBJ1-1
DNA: TGTGCCAGCAGTTACAGAAGGGAGGATACTGAAGCTTTCTTT
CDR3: CASSYRREDTEAFF

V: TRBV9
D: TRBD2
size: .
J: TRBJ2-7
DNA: TGTGCCAGCAGCCCCGGGACTAGCGGGGACTCCTACGAGCAGTACTTC
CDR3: CASSPGTSGDSYEQYF

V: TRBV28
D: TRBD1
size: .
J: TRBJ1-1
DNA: TGTGCCAGCACCTGGGGACAGCCGCCGAGAACTGAAGCTTTCTTT
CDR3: CASTWGQPPRTEAFF

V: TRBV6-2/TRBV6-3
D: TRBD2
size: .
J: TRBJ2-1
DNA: TGTGCCAGCAGTTACGGGCAAGCATGGGCTAGCGGGAGTGTCTATGAGCAGTTCTTC
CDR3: CASSYGQAWASGSVYEQFF

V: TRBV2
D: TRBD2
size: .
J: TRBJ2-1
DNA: TGTGCCAGCGACCCTCAGGTGCTAGCGGGAGGCGGGAATGAGCAGTTCTTC
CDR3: CASDPQVLAGGGNEQFF

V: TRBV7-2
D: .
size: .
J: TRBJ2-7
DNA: TGTGCCAGCAGCCCAAAAGGTGGGGTGGGAAATGCATTTGGGCAGGGGCAGTACTTC
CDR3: CASSPKGGVGNAFGQGQYF

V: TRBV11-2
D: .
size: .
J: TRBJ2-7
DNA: TGTGCCAGCAGCTCCCAACTTCAACCGGGTTACGAGCAGTACTTC
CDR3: CASSSQLQPGYEQYF

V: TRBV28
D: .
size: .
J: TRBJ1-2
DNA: TGTGCCAGCAGCTATATGGGGGGAGCCTATGGCTACACCTTC
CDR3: CASSYMGGAYGYTF

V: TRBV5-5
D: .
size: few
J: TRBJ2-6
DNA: TGTGCCAGCAGCTTGGCTCTCGGGCTCCCGGGAAGTGGGGCCAACGTCCTGACTTTC
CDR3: CASSLALGLPGSGANVLTF

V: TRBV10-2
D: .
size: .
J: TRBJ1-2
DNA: TGCGCCAGCAGTGAGTCTGGACAGCCCTATGGCTACACCTTC
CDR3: CASSESGQPYGYTF

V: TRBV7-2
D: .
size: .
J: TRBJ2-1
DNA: TGTGCCAGCAGCTTCAGGGATGGGCCGTATGAGCAGTTCTTC
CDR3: CASSFRDGPYEQFF

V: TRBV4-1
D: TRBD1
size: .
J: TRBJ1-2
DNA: TGCGCCAGCAGCCCCCAATCAGGGGGAATCTATGGCTACACCTTC
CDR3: CASSPQSGGIYGYTF

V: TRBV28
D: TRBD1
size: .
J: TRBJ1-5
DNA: TGTGCCAGCAGTTTAGTGGGACAGAGCAATCAGCCCCAGCATTTT
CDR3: CASSLVGQSNQPQHF

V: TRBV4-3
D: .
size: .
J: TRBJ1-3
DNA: TGCGCCAGCAGCCAAGATCCCCTACTCTCTGGAAACACCATATATTTT
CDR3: CASSQDPLLSGNTIYF

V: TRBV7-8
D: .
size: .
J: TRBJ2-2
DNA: TGTGCCAGCAGCTTAAGCGAAACCGGGGAGCTGTTTTTT
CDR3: CASSLSETGELFF

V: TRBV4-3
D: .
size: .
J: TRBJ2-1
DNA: TGCGCCAGCAGCCAAGAGTTCGACAGCTACAATGAGCAGTTCTTC
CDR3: CASSQEFDSYNEQFF

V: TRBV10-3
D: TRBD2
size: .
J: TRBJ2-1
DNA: TGTGCCATCAGCTCCGGGACTAGCGGGACCTACAATGAGCAGTTCTTC
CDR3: CAISSGTSGTYNEQFF

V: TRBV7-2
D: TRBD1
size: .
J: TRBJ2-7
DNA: TGTGCCAGCAGTACAGGGGCCTACGAGCAGTACTTC
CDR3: CASSTGAYEQYF

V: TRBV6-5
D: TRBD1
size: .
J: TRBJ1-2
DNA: TGTGCCAGCAGGGACAGGGGGCCTGGCTACACCTTC
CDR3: CASRDRGPGYTF

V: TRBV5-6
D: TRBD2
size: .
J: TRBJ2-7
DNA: TGTGCCAGCAGTAATCGGGCCCAGGGAGGGAGGGACGAGCAGTACTTC
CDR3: CASSNRAQGGRDEQYF

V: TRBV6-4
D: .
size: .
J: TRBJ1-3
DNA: TGTGCCAGCAGTATTTCTTCGGGCTCTGGAAACACCATATATTTT
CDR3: CASSISSGSGNTIYF

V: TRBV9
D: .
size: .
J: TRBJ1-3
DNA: TGTGCCAGCAGCGTCGGTCTCCGGACAAGAGGCTCTGGAAACACCATATATTTT
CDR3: CASSVGLRTRGSGNTIYF

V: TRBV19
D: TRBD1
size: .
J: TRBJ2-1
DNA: TGTGCCAGCACCGGACAGGGTTGGGGTAATGAGCAGTTCTTC
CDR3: CASTGQGWGNEQFF

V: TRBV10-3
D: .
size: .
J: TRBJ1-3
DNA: TGTGCCATCAGTGAGGGCAGGGATGGAAACACCATATATTTT
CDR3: CAISEGRDGNTIYF

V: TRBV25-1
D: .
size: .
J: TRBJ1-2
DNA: TGTGCCAGCAGTGAGAGTTATTACGGCTACACCTTC
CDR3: CASSESYYGYTF

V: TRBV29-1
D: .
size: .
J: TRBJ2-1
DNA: TGCAGCGTTGCCTCAGCAGGGGCGTGGGCGAATGAGCAGTTCTTC
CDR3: CSVASAGAWANEQFF

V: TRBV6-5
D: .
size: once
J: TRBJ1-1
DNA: TGTGCCACACGTCAGGGGAGGGACACTGAAGCTTTCTTT
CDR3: CATRQGRDTEAFF

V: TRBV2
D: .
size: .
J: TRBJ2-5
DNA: TGTGCCAGCAATTTCCCGGGAGCGGAGACCCAGTACTTC
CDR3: CASNFPGAETQYF

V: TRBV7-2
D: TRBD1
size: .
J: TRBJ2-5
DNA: TGTGCCAGCAGCCGGGGACAGGGGTATGAGACCCAGTACTTC
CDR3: CASSRGQGYETQYF